The clone carrying this T cell receptor beta chain showed up just once. Using immunoSEQ multiplex PCR, the repertoire was profiled, and TCRdb retains in-frame clones only, with some absent. Of about 2.4 million clones in the sample, around 90% were seen once. The sample belongs to a study of shared clonotypes between healthy human individuals. Study-level information: The study enrolled a couple of women and a few men aged 18 to 49.

Per the germline V gene, CDR1 is MGHRA and CDR2 is YSYEKL. This CDR3 is built from 18 residues. The ends lost 0 bases at V and 4 bases at J; junction bases unmatched: 10. The sample was naive CD4+ T cells sorted from blood. The subset: CD45RA+ positively selected. The chain recombines TRBV4-1 with TRBJ2-1; 9 nucleotides align to TRBD2. The receptor was isolated from a young man in good health. CDR3 residues: CASSQEPPTSGLYNEQFF. CDR3 nucleotides: TGCGCCAGCAGCCAAGAACCTCCTACTAGCGGGCTATACAATGAGCAGTTCTTC.